This entry is about one TCR beta chain. The sample comes from a study of control samples from healthy donors and cancer patients. Profiling relied on immunoSEQ multiplex PCR, and the TCRdb table lists in-frame clones only, not all of them. The sample consists of 63,000 or so clones, around 82% of them appearing once. The CDR3 consists of 14 residues. Germline V lookup: CDR1 LGHDT, CDR2 YNNKEL (reference sequence). V lost 1 base, J lost 4 bases, and 4 bases stayed unmatched. Sequencing was performed on blood. This sequence joins TRBV3-1 (or the pseudogene TRBV3-2) and TRBJ2-7, with 7 positions matching TRBD2. The receptor was derived from a man aged 50 to 59 in good health. CDR3 sequence: CASSQGSGVYEQYF. CDR3 sequence (DNA): TGTGCCAGCAGCCAAGGGAGCGGGGTTTACGAGCAGTACTTC.